This TCR beta chain was sequenced in a study of control samples from healthy donors and cancer patients (dated by TCRdb to the early 2020s). In the case of this clone: What antigen it recognizes has not been identified. Base qualities were left out, and no much larger clone turns up one base away.

The method was the immunoSEQ multiplex PCR assay. In its TCRdb copy, this immuneACCESS table keeps in-frame sequences only and misses some clones. Where compared with another copy, unresolved V genes explain less than half of these, and the others have no known cause. The sample table contains some 64,000 clones; only one count was recorded for 70% to 90% of them. Approximately 2.3% of the sample is held by the ten biggest clonotypes. Including the terminal cysteine and phenylalanine, the CDR3 comprises 13 residues. The DNA shown is the 39-base CDR3, in frame from base 1. The germline V gene sets CDR1 to SNHLY and CDR2 to FYNNEI. The V and J ends are trimmed by 5 bases and 5 bases, leaving 12 bases between them.

The TCR was taken from a woman between 45 and 65 years old with head and neck cancer. The material sequenced was PBMCs. The chain joins TRBV2 to TRBJ2-5; the D gene assignment is ambiguous. The nucleotide sequence reads as follows: TGTGCCAGCAGTTCGTACAGTTGGGAGACCCAGTACTTC. This translates into CASSSYSWETQYF.